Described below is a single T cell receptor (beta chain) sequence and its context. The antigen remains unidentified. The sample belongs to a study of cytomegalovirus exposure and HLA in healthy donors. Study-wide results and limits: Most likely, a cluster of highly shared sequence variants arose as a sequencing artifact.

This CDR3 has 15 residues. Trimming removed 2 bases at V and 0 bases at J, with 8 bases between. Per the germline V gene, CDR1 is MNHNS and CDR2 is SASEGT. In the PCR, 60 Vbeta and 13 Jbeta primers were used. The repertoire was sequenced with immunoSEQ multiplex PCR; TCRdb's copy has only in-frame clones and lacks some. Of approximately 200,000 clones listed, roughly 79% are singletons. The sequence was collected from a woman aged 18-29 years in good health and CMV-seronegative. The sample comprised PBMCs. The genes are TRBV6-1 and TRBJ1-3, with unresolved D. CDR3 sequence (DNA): TGTGCCAGCAGTGAAACATCCTTCTCTGGAAACACCATATATTTT. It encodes CASSETSFSGNTIYF.